This T cell receptor beta chain was captured in a study of cytomegalovirus exposure and HLA in healthy donors. The CDR3 is made up of 13 amino acids. Per the germline V gene, CDR1 is SSHAT and CDR2 is FNYEAQ (reference sequence). At the time of sampling, donors were nominally healthy, though unrecorded immune exposures were likely. Amplification used 60 Vbeta primers and 13 Jbeta primers. Sequenced by immunoSEQ multiplex PCR; TCRdb stores in-frame clones only, minus some. The repertoire has 55,000 to 70,000 clones, about 70% of them found once; the top ten carry approximately 19%. Notes on this clone: A junction end diverges from the germline sequence, so it may reflect a read error.

V gene TRBV7-7 combines with J gene TRBJ2-7; D perhaps matches TRBD1 (6 bases). The sequencing input was PBMCs. The receptor comes from a woman in her sixties in good health and CMV-seropositive. This CDR3 is CASSRDTSHEQYF. The CDR3 nucleotides read TGTGCCAGCAGCCGGGACACCTCCCACGAGCAGTACTTC.